A single sample is the source of the 5 T cell receptor beta chains below, sequenced in a study of cytomegalovirus exposure and HLA in healthy donors (dated by TCRdb to between 2016 and 2019). Library preparation was by the immunoSEQ multiplex PCR assay. Drawn from immuneACCESS, this table holds only the in-frame rearrangements with V and J called that TCRdb kept. Clones are partly lost; checked studies trace under half to an unresolved V gene and leave the rest unexplained. This sample comprises about 190,000 clones, approximately 88% of them detected only once. The leading ten clones occupy roughly 7% of the sample. Sequencing input: PBMCs. The receptor set was obtained from a man between 18 and 29 years old in good health and CMV-seropositive.

The CDR3 sequence: CATGTGTLNTEAFF. Here the CDR3 DNA reads TGTGCCACCGGGACAGGGACTTTGAACACTGAAGCTTTCTTT. The rearrangement links TRBV10-3 to TRBJ1-1; TRBD1 matches at 9 bases. The CDR3 runs 14 residues. The V gene end was trimmed by 10 bases and the J gene end by 0 bases; junction bases not matched to a gene: 6. The germline V gene encodes CDR1 ENHRY and CDR2 SYGVKD.

The chain employs TRBV6-1 and TRBJ2-1, with 10 bases fitting TRBD2. The CDR3 sequence is 14 residues long. The germline gives CDR1 MNHNS, CDR2 SASEGT. Losses at the gene ends were 5 bases for V and 8 bases for J; bases not matched to a gene: 6. The CDR3 DNA sequence: TGTGCCAGCAGTCTAGCGGGAGAGGCAGATGAGCAGTTCTTC. This translates into CASSLAGEADEQFF.

The gene calls are TRBV9 and TRBJ2-3; 13 bases map to TRBD2. The CDR3 sequence is 18 residues long. Germline trimming cut 3 bases from V and 0 bases from J; bases unmatched to any gene: 7. Germline values: CDR1 SGDLS, CDR2 YYNGEE. The CDR3: CASSETGTSGTSTDTQYF. The DNA of the CDR3 is TGTGCCAGCAGCGAGACCGGGACTAGCGGGACTAGCACAGATACGCAGTATTTT.

V is TRBV5-6 and J is TRBJ2-5; 8 positions agree with TRBD2. The V gene end was trimmed by 3 bases and the J gene end by 4 bases; junction bases not matched to a gene: 14. CDR1 and CDR2 (germline): SGHDT, YYEEEE. The CDR3 spans 17 residues. DNA for the CDR3: TGTGCCAGCAGCTCCCTCGCGGGAGGACTAAGGGGAGAGACCCAGTACTTC. It specifies CASSSLAGGLRGETQYF. Full variable domain (rest looked up from reference TRBV5-6 and TRBJ2-5): DAGVTQSPTHLIKTRGQQVTLRCSPKSGHDTVSWYQQALGQGPQFIFQYYEEEERQRGNFPDRFSGHQFPNYSSELNVNALLLGDSALYLCASSSLAGGLRGETQYFGPGTRLLVL.

This chain uses TRBV19 with TRBJ2-7; D is unresolved. This CDR3 region has 12 residues. The V end was cut by 6 bases, the J end by 3 bases, with 9 bases between. Germline lookup yields CDR1 LNHDA and CDR2 SQIVND (reference sequence). The chain's CDR3 is CASSDIGYEQYF. In nucleotides, the CDR3 is TGTGCCAGTAGCGACATAGGCTACGAGCAGTACTTC.